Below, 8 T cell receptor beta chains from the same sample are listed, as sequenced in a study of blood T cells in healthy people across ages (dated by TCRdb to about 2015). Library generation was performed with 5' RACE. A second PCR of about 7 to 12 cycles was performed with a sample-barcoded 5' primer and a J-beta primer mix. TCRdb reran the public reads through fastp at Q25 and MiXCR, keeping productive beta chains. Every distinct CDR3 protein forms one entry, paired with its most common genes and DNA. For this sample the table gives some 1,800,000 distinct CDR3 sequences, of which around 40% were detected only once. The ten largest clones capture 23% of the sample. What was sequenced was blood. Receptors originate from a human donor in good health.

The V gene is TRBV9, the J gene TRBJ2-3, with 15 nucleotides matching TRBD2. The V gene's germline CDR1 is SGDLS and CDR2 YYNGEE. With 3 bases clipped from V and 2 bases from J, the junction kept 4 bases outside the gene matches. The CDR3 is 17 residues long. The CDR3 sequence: CASSAGLAGGATDTQYF. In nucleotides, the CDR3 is TGTGCCAGCAGCGCCGGACTAGCGGGGGGGGCCACAGATACGCAGTATTTT.

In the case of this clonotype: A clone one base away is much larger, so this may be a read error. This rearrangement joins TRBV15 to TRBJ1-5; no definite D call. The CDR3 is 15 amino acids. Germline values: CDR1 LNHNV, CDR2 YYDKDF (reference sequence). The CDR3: CAISRDGQFNQPQHF. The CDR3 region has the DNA TGTGCCATCAGCAGAGATGGTCAGTTCAATCAGCCCCAGCATTTT.

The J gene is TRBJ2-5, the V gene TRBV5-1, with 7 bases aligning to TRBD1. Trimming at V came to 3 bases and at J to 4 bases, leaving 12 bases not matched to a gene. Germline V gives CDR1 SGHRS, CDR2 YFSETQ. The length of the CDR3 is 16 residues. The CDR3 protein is CASSWSRQGLRETQYF. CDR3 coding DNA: TGCGCCAGCAGCTGGTCTCGACAGGGATTGAGAGAGACCCAGTACTTC.

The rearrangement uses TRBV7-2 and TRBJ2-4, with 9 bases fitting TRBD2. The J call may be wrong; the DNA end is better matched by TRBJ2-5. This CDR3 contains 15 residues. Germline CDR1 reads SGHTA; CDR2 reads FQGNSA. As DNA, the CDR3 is TGTGCCAGCAGGCCCGGGCTAGCGGGGAGAGAGACCCAGTACTTC. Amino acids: CASRPGLAGRETQYF.

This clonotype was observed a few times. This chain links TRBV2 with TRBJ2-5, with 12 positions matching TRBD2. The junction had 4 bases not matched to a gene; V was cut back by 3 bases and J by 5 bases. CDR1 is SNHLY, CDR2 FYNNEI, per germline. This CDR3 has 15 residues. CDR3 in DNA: TGTGCCAGCAGTGATCTAGCGGGGGGGAGTGAGACCCAGTACTTC. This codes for CASSDLAGGSETQYF.

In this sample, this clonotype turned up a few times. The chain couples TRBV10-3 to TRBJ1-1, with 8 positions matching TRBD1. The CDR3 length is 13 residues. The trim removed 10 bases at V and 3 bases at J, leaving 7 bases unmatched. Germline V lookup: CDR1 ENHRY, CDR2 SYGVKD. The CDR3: CATATGEDTEAFF. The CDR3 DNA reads TGTGCCACCGCGACAGGGGAGGACACTGAAGCTTTCTTT.

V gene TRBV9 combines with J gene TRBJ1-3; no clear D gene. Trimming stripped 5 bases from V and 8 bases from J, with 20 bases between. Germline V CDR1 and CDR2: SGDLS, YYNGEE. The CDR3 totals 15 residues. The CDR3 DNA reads TGTGCCAGCAGTCCCAATCCAACTGCGTCGGACACCATATATTTT. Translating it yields CASSPNPTASDTIYF.

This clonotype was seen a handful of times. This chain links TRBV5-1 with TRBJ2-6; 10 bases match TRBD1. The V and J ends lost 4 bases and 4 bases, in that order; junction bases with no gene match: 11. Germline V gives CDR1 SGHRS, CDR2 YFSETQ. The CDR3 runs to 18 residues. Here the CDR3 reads CASSAGQGGNPGANVLTF. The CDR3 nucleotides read TGCGCCAGCAGCGCCGGACAGGGGGGAAATCCCGGGGCCAACGTCCTGACTTTC.